The next 15 T cell receptor beta chains were all read from a single sample in a study of T cell clonality in common variable immunodeficiency (dated by TCRdb to 2013 to 2016). Receptors were amplified or captured by the immunoSEQ multiplex PCR assay. Imported from immuneACCESS, the table was reduced by TCRdb to in-frame sequences with V and J called. These copies leave out some clones; in studies compared against another copy, an unresolved V gene accounts for under half, and the cause of the remainder is not known. The table records 50,000 to 60,000 clones for this sample, and not one of them appears only once. The top ten hold around 0.8% of the sample. Specimen: peripheral blood mononuclear cells. The receptors come from a person aged 18 to 70 in good health.

This clone appeared many times. The CDR3 sequence is CASSIDLSGAGGYTF. The covered CDR3 bases are TGTGCCAGTAGTATAGATCTATCAGGGGCTGGAGGC. The rearrangement uses TRBV19 and TRBJ1-2; D possibly corresponds to TRBD1 (6 bases). The CDR3 goes on 3 residues after the read ends, and that part is filled in from the germline J gene. Germline-derived CDR1 and CDR2 are LNHDA and SQIVND (reference sequence). The length of the CDR3 is 15 residues. Variable domain in full (rest from reference TRBV19 and TRBJ1-2): DGGITQSPKYLFRKEGQNVTLSCEQNLNHDAMYWYRQDPGQGLRLIYYSQIVNDFQKGDIAEGYSVSREKKESFPLTVTSAQKNPTAFYLCASSIDLSGAGGYTFGSGTRLTVV.

As for this clone: The read falls 3 residues short of the CDR3 end, and the missing part is taken from the germline J gene. The V and J genes are TRBV7-9 and TRBJ2-4, with D perhaps TRBD1 (6 bases). CDR1 and CDR2 (germline): SEHNR, FQNEAQ (reference sequence). The CDR3 sequence is 15 residues long. The sequenced CDR3 bases are TGTGCCAGCAGCTATTCCGGGACAAAAGCAGGCGGT. Translation: CASSYSGTKAGG. The entire CDR3 reads CASSYSGTKAGGQYF. The full variable domain, completed using reference TRBV7-9 and TRBJ2-4, is DTGVSQNPRHKITKRGQNVTFRCDPISEHNRLYWYRQTLGQGPEFLTYFQNEAQLEKSRLLSDRFSAERPKGSFSTLEIQRTEQGDSAMYLCASSYSGTKAGGQYFGAGTRLSVL.

This clone was counted many times. The read terminates 3 residues ahead of where the CDR3 ends, so the germline J gene completes it. The genes are TRBV6-2 or TRBV6-3 and TRBJ2-5, with 7 positions matching TRBD1. CDR1 and CDR2 (germline): MNHEY, SVGEGT. The J segment lost 5 bases and the V segment lost 10 bases, leaving 16 bases of the junction unmatched. CDR3 length: 15 amino acids. The DNA read from the CDR3 is TGTGCCACAGTTAGGACAAGGGGGCTCCAGGAGACC. Translating it yields CATVRTRGLQET. The CDR3 in full is CATVRTRGLQETQYF.

This clone was seen many times. The read stops 3 residues short of the end of the CDR3; the missing end is completed from the germline J gene. This chain connects TRBV19 to TRBJ1-6; TRBD1 aligns across 7 bases. The CDR3 length is 15 residues. The V gene's germline CDR1 is LNHDA and CDR2 SQIVND (reference sequence). After removal of 5 bases from V and 9 bases from J, the junction contained 10 bases not matched to a gene. The part of the CDR3 DNA that was read is TGTGCCAGTAGTGAGGGTTTGGGACAGACTTCACCC. Translating gives CASSEGLGQTSP. The whole CDR3 protein is CASSEGLGQTSPLHF.

At least ten counts were recorded for this clone. The read ends 3 residues early relative to the CDR3; the germline J gene fills the gap. The chain has TRBV30 and TRBJ1-2, with no clear D. The CDR3 has 13 amino acids. Per germline, CDR1 GTSNPN and CDR2 SVGIG (reference sequence). V was shortened by 2 bases and J by 5 bases, with 12 bases between the two germline ends. The CDR3 DNA, read in part, is TGTGCCTGGAGTAAGGGTCTTCAGTATGGC. This translates into CAWSKGLQYG. The complete CDR3 sequence is CAWSKGLQYGYTF.

Ten or more counts support this clone. The CDR3: CASSGGQETQYF. CDR3 DNA, as far as it was read: TGTGCCAGCTCGGGGGGACAAGAGACC. The chain joins TRBV6-2 or TRBV6-3 to TRBJ2-5; TRBD2 matches at 7 bases. The CDR3 goes on 3 residues after the read ends, and that part is filled in from the germline J gene. Germline values: CDR1 MNHEY, CDR2 SVGEGT. After removal of 8 bases from V and 2 bases from J, the junction contained 2 bases not matched to a gene. The CDR3 consists of 12 residues.

This clone was recorded many times. The read halts 3 residues ahead of the CDR3 end, with the missing end drawn from the germline J gene. The chain combines TRBV5-1 with TRBJ1-1; perhaps TRBD1 as D (6 bases). Trimming removed 3 bases at V and 3 bases at J, with 12 bases between. The V gene's germline CDR1 is SGHRS and CDR2 YFSETQ. The CDR3 has 14 residues. The part of the CDR3 DNA that was read is TGCGCCAGCAGCTCTATCGACAGGTACACTGAA. It codes for CASSSIDRYTE. The entire CDR3 reads CASSSIDRYTEAFF.

This clone was counted ten times or more. The read halts 3 residues ahead of the CDR3 end, with the missing end drawn from the germline J gene. J is TRBJ2-3 and V is TRBV18, with TRBD2 matching over 9 bases. CDR1 KGHSH and CDR2 LQKENI come from the germline V gene. CDR3 size: 15 residues. Incomplete CDR3 DNA: TGTGCCAGCTCCCTGGTGAGAAGCGGGAGGTGGACG. It encodes CASSLVRSGRWT. The CDR3, in full, reads CASSLVRSGRWTQYF.

In its sample, this clone was seen many times. The read gets to within 3 residues of the CDR3 end, and the germline J gene fills in the rest. The gene calls are TRBV10-2 and TRBJ2-5; either TRBD1 or TRBD2 may fit D (5 bases each). Trimming removed 6 bases from V and 5 bases from J, with 13 bases in between. From germline, CDR1 is WSHSY and CDR2 SAAADI. This CDR3 contains 13 residues. The DNA read from the CDR3 is TGCGCCAGCAGGAGGGGCTTAACGGAGACC. It yields the protein CASRRGLTET. The whole CDR3 sequence reads CASRRGLTETQYF.

This clone was seen at least ten times. The CDR3 sequence: CASSVGSRRGVSTDTQYF. The sequenced CDR3 bases are TGTGCCAGCAGCGTAGGATCGAGGAGAGGGGTCAGCACAGATACG. The chain carries TRBV9 and TRBJ2-3, with D perhaps TRBD1 or TRBD2 (5 bases each). The missing CDR3 end, 3 residues past where the read stops, is filled in from the germline J gene. Per the germline V gene, CDR1 is SGDLS and CDR2 is YYNGEE. Trimming shortened V by 0 bases and J by 0 bases, and 17 bases separated the two germline ends. The CDR3 is made up of 18 amino acids.

This clone occurred many times. The CDR3 end lies 3 residues beyond the end of the read and is filled in from the germline J gene. This chain uses TRBV29-1 with TRBJ2-3; D remains unclear. V was clipped by 6 bases and J by 1 base, with 8 bases between them. The CDR3 totals 12 residues. Germline loops: CDR1 SQVTM, CDR2 ANQGSEA. The covered CDR3 bases are TGCAGCGTCGGTCCCCGCACAGATACG. Its protein product is CSVGPRTDT. The entire CDR3 is CSVGPRTDTQYF.

This clone was detected ten times or more. Coverage ceases 3 residues before the CDR3 finishes, and the germline J gene fills in the end. The chain is built from TRBV20-1 and TRBJ2-7; D assignment may be TRBD1 or TRBD2 (7 bases each). From germline, CDR1 is DFQATT and CDR2 SNEGSKA (reference sequence). V gave up 0 bases and J gave up 6 bases, with 21 bases separating them. The CDR3 is made up of 16 amino acids. Incomplete CDR3 DNA: TGCAGTGCTAGAGATCCCGAGGGAGGGGGCTCATTCGAG. This sequence encodes CSARDPEGGGSFE. The entire CDR3 is CSARDPEGGGSFEQYF.

This clone was counted ten times or more. The read gets to within 3 residues of the CDR3 end, and the germline J gene fills in the rest. The chain uses TRBV20-1 and TRBJ2-1; 8 bases line up with TRBD2. Germline lookup yields CDR1 DFQATT and CDR2 SNEGSKA (reference sequence). V shed 0 bases and J 8 bases; nucleotides not matched to a gene: 12. The CDR3 covers 16 residues. The covered CDR3 bases are TGCAGTGCTAGAGATCATTCGAGCGGGAGCGGTTATGAG. Translated, it gives CSARDHSSGSGYE. The CDR3 reads in full as CSARDHSSGSGYEQFF.

The sample holds many counts of this clone. The CDR3 goes on 3 residues after the read ends, and that part is filled in from the germline J gene. The genes are TRBV20-1 and TRBJ2-5; 14 bases agree with TRBD2. The CDR3 spans 18 residues. Germline V CDR1 and CDR2: DFQATT, SNEGSKA (reference sequence). V trimming: 2 bases; J trimming: 5 bases; junction bases outside the gene matches: 13. Partial CDR3 DNA: TGCAGTGCTAGACCGGAGGGACTAGCGGGAGTTTTGGGGGAGACC. Encoded protein: CSARPEGLAGVLGET. The entire CDR3 protein reads CSARPEGLAGVLGETQYF.

This clone was observed many times. Read data end 3 residues before the CDR3 end; the end is taken from the germline J gene. This chain joins TRBV7-2 and TRBJ2-1, with 10 bases fitting TRBD2. The CDR3 totals 15 residues. Germline V gene data show CDR1 as SGHTA and CDR2 as FQGNSA. V shed 4 bases, J shed 9 bases, and the junction held 9 bases outside the gene matches. The covered CDR3 bases are TGTGCCAGCAGCTCGGGACCTAGCGGGGGCCGTGAG. This translates into CASSSGPSGGRE. The full CDR3 sequence reads CASSSGPSGGREQFF.